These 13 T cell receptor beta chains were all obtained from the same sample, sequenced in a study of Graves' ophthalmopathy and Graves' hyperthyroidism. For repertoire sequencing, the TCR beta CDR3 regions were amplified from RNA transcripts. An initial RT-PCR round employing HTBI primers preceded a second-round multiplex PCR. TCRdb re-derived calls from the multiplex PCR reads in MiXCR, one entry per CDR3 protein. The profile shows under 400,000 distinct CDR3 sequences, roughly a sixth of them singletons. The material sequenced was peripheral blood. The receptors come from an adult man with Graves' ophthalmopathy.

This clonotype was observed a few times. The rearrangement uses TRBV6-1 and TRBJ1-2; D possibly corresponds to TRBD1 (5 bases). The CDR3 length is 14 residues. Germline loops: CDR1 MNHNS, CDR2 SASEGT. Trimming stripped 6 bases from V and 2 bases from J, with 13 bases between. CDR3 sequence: CASSMGRTNYGYTF. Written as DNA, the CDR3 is TGTGCCAGCAGCATGGGACGGACGAACTATGGCTACACCTTC.

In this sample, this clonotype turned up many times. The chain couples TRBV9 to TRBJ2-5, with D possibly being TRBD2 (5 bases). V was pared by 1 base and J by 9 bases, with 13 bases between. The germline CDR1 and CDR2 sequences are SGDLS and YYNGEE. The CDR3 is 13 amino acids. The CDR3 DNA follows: TGTGCCAGCAGCGTAAAAGAGGGAGTAGCCCAGTACTTC. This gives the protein CASSVKEGVAQYF.

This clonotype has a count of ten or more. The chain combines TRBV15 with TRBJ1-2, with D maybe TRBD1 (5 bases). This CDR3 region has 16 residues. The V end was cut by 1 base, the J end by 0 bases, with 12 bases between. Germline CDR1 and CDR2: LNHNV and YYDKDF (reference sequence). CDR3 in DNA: TGTGCCACCAGCAGAGGGGGGACGGAAGCTAACTATGGCTACACCTTC. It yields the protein CATSRGGTEANYGYTF.

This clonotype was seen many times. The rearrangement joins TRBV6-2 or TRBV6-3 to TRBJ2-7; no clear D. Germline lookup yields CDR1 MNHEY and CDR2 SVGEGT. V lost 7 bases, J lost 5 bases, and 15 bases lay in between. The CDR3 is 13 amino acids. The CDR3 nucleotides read TGTGCCAGCACCCCTTCCATGGACCACGAGCAGTACTTC. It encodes CASTPSMDHEQYF.

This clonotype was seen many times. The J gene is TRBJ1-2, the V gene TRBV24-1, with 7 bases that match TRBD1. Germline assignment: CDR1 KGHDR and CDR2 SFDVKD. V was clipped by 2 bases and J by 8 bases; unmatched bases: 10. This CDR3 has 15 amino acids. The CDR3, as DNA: TGTGCCACCAGTGATTCAGGACAGGACGTTAGAGGCTACACCTTC. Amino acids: CATSDSGQDVRGYTF.

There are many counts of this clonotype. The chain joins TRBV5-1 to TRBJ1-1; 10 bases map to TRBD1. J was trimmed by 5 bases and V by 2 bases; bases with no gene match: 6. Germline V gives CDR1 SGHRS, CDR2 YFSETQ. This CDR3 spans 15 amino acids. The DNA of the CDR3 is TGCGCCAGCAGCTTAAGGGCGGACAGGGGGACTGAAGCTTTCTTT. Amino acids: CASSLRADRGTEAFF.

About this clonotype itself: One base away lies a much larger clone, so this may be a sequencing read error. Written as DNA, the CDR3 is TGTGCCTGGGCCTTCGGGGGAGGGGGGCTGTTTTTT. Translated: CAWAFGGGGLFF. The genes are TRBV30 and TRBJ2-2, with TRBD2 as a possible D gene (7 bases). The CDR3 extends over 12 amino acids. The germline gives CDR1 GTSNPN, CDR2 SVGIG (reference sequence).

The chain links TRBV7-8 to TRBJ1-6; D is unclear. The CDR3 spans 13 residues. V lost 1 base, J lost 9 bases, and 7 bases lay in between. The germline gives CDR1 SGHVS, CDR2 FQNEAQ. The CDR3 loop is CASSLGPGSPLHF. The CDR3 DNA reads TGTGCCAGCAGCTTAGGTCCCGGTTCACCCCTCCACTTT.

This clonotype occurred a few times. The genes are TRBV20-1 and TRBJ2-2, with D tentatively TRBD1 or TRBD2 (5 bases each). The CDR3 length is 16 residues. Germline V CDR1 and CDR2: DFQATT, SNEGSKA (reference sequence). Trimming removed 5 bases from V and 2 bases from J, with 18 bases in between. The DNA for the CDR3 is TGCAGTGCTGCCCCCTCCGGGACGGTAAACACCGGGGAGCTGTTTTTT. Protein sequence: CSAAPSGTVNTGELFF.

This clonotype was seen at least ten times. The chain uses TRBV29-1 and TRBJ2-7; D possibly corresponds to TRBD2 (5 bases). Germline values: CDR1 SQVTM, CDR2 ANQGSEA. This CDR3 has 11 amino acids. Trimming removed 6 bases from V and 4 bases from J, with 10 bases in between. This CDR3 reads CSVRTEYEQYF. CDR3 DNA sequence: TGCAGCGTGAGGACTGAGTACGAGCAGTACTTC.

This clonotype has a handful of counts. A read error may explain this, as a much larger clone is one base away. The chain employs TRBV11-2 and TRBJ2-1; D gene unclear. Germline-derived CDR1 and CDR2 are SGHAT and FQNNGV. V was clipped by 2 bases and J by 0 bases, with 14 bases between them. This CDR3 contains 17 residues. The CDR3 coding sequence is TGTGCCAGCAGCTTATCACTCCCCCCAAGCTCCTACAATGAGCAGTTCTTC. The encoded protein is CASSLSLPPSSYNEQFF.

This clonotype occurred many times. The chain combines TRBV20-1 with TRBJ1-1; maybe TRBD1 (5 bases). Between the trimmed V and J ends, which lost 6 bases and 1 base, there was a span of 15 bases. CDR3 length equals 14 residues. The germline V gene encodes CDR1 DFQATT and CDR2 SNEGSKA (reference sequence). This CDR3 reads CSAVFDSRNTEAFF. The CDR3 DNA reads TGCAGTGCCGTTTTTGACAGTCGGAACACTGAAGCTTTCTTT.

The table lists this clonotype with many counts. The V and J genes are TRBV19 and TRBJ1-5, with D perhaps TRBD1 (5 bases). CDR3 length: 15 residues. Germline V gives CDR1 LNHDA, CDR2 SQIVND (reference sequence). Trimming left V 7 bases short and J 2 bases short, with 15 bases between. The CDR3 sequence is CASNRTPSGNQPQHF. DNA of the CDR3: TGTGCCAGTAACCGGACACCCTCCGGCAATCAGCCCCAGCATTTT.